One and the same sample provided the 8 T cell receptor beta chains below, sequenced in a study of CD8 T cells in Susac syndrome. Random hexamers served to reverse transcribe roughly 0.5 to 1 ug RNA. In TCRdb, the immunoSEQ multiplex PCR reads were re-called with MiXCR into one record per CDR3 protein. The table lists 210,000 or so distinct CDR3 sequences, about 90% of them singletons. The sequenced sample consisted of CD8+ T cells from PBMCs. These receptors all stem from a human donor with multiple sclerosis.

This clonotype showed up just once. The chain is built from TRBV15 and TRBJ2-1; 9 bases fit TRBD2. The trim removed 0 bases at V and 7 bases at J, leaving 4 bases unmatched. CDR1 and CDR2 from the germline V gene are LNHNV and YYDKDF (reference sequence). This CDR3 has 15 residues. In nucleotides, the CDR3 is TGTGCCACCAGCAGAGATCTAACTAGCGGGAATGAGCAGTTCTTC. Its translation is CATSRDLTSGNEQFF.

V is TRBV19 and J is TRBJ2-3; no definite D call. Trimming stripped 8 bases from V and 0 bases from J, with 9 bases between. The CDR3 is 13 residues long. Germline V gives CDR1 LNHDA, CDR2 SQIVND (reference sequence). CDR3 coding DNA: TGTGCCAGTGGTGCGGCTAGCACAGATACGCAGTATTTT. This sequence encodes CASGAASTDTQYF.

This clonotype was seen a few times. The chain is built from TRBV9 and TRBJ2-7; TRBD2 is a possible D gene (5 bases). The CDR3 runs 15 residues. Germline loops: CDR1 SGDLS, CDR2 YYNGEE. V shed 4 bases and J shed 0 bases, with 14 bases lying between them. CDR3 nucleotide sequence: TGTGCCAGCAGCCCGTCCGAGGGAAGCTCCTACGAGCAGTACTTC. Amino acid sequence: CASSPSEGSSYEQYF.

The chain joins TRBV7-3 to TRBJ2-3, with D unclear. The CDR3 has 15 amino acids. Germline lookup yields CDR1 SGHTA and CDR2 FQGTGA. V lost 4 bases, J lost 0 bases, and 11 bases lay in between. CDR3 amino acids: CASSSIQPSTDTQYF. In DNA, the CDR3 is TGTGCCAGCAGCTCGATCCAACCTAGCACAGATACGCAGTATTTT.

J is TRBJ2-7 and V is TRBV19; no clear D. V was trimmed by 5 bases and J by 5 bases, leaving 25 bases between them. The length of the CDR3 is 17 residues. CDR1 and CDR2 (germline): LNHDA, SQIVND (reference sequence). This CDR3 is CASSAPRSSRLNDEQYF. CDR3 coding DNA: TGTGCCAGTAGTGCCCCCCGCAGTTCCAGGCTAAACGACGAGCAGTACTTC.

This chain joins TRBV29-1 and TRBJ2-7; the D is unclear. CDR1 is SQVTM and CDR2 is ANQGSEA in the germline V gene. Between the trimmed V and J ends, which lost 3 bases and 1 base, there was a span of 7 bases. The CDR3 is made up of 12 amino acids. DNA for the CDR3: TGCAGCGTTGAGGACCTATCCTACGAGCAGTACTTC. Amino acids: CSVEDLSYEQYF.

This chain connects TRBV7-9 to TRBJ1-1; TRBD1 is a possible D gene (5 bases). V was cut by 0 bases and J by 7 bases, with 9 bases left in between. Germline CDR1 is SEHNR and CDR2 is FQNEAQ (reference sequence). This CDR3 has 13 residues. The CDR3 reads CASSLAGGIEAFF. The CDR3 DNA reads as TGTGCCAGCAGCTTAGCTGGGGGGATTGAAGCTTTCTTT.

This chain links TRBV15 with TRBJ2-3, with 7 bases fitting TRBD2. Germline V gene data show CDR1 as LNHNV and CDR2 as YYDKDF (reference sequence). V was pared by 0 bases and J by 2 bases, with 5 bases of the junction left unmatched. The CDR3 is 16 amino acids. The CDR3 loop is CATSRDRDYPTDTQYF. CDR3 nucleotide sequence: TGTGCCACCAGCAGAGACCGGGACTACCCCACAGATACGCAGTATTTT.